This TCR beta chain was documented in a study of shared clonotypes between healthy human individuals (dated by TCRdb to the early 2020s). In terms of the full investigation: The cohort comprised a couple of women and a few men aged 18 to 49 years. For each donor, three plates each were used for CD4 naive and CD4 memory, two plates were used for CD8 naive, and one plate was used for CD8 memory. To estimate repertoire size and how much clonotypes are shared between individuals, the study performed deep sequencing of blood TCR repertoires from roughly five healthy adults. Different laboratories and diverse techniques were used to prepare libraries and sequence TCR repertoires, to increase sequencing depth and limit assay-specific biases. Between about 0.8 and 8.9 billion PBMCs per donor were obtained by leukapheresis. General findings and caveats noted by the study authors: When a handful of donors were compared, the shared fraction of clonotypes was roughly 4.8% for naive CD4, about 4% for naive CD8, roughly 2.5% for memory CD4, and 0.35% to 0.5% for memory CD8. Based on pairwise subsampling, the degree of clonotype sharing among donors was expected to be affected by sequencing depth. Naive subsets generally had larger estimated clonotype richness than memory subsets did. Clonotypes shared by all four sorted-subset donors showed higher generation probabilities than non-shared clonotypes. Because the study included only a small number of donors, the genetic and exposure-history diversity represented was limited. Incomplete sequencing was indicated by rarefaction of sorted-subset datasets, despite the large sequencing depth. Only blood was sampled, and tissue TCR repertoires likely differ from those in blood.

CD8 naive samples consisted of CD45RO-negative cells that were positively selected for CCR7, yielding a CD45RA+CCR7+ population without TemRA cells. Healthy HIV-negative adults with no recently reported acute infections or vaccinations were included as donors. Every donor was a Caucasian adult residing in Nashville, Tennessee, USA. Blood was obtained by leukapheresis, after which PBMCs were separated by Ficoll-Histopaque density gradient centrifugation and cryopreserved in liquid nitrogen vapor phase. Purity and quantity of every magnetically sorted T cell population were checked by analytical flow cytometry. Genomic DNA was isolated from each sorted fraction and quantified by UV absorbance on a Nanodrop 2000c. TCR CDR3 regions were amplified from genomic DNA by multiplex PCR using the deep immunoSEQ assay. Genomic DNA extracted from each cell subset was distributed evenly over all wells of several immunoSEQ 96-well plates, and each plate served as one replicate. For sorted subsets, 150 to 200 ng genomic DNA, equal to 30,000 to 35,000 T cell genomes, was loaded into each replicate PCR. Purified libraries were quantified with a Qubit 3.0 fluorometer, sized on a Bioanalyzer 2100, and re-quantified with the KAPA Library Quantification kit. Each immunoSEQ 96-well plate was sequenced on its own single-read 150-cycle Illumina NextSeq 550 flow cell. The authors processed their data as follows. Because the immunoSEQ output included only junctional sequences and no quality scores, the filtering could not be the same as the filtering used for full-length reads. Sequences were annotated with PyIR, a Python wrapper for IgBLAST v1.9, and V/J genes and CDR3 were assigned using IMGT germline references. Reads were removed for weak V/J assignments (E-value above 1e-6), missing CDR3, stop codons, out-of-frame junctions, or ambiguous translated residues. V3J clonotypes were defined as sequences sharing the same inferred V gene, J gene, and CDR3 amino acid sequence. Percentage overlap between repertoires was calculated by dividing the number of shared unique clonotypes by the size of the smaller repertoire. RTK rarefaction, the Chao1 estimator, and Recon v2.1 estimates of unobserved clonotypes were used to assess repertoire richness. For all TCRbeta clonotypes obtained by the gDNA method from a handful of donors, generation probabilities were computed with OLGA. TCRdb mirrors the immuneACCESS table, restricted to in-frame sequences. Some clones are absent from its copies; in checked studies, under half trace to an unresolved V gene, and the reason for the others is unknown. The V and J calls and clone size come from that table; D and trimming were worked out from the DNA. The sample records approximately 2,000,000 clones, around 93% of which are singletons. About 1.6% of the sample lies in the top ten.

At the junction V is shortened by 4 bases and J by 6 bases; bases outside the gene matches: 4. There are 13 amino acids in the CDR3, from cysteine to phenylalanine inclusive. Only the CDR3 DNA is retained, 39 bases long and in frame from the first base. In the germline V gene, CDR1 corresponds to SGDLS and CDR2 to YYNGEE. About this clone itself: Its antigen is currently not known. No much larger clonotype is one base removed from it; base qualities were not supplied.

The chain uses TRBV9 and TRBJ1-2, and TRBD1 aligns with 9 junction nucleotides. The receptor was derived from a man younger than 30 in good health. Some clones in this sample may be carry-over from other donors' samples. Input material: naive CD8+ T cells from PBMCs. Interpreted using the paper, the cell subset or site label stands for: CD45RA+CCR7+. In nucleotide form, the sequence is TGTGCCAGCAGCCTGACAGGGGGAGATGGCTACACCTTC. Translation gives CASSLTGGDGYTF.